This T cell receptor beta chain was identified during a study of early T cells in non-severe SARS-CoV-2 infection. Study at large: Chains were not paired, and sequencing was done on bulk RNA from unsorted whole blood.

A single record per CDR3 protein comes from TCRdb applying MiXCR to the 5' RACE reads. The sample contains approximately 110,000 distinct CDR3 sequences, 15% of which appear only once. The CDR3 sequence is 13 residues long. Germline values: CDR1 LNHDA, CDR2 SQIVND (reference sequence). V was shortened by 8 bases and J by 1 base, with 8 bases between the two germline ends. Sequencing input: whole blood. This clonotype was obtained from an adult who was a healthcare worker with PCR-confirmed SARS-CoV-2 infection or an uninfected control (not recorded which). This chain joins TRBV19 and TRBJ2-2; no clear D gene. CDR3 nucleotide sequence: TGTGCCAGTCTTAACAGGAACACCGGGGAGCTGTTTTTT. Translated, it gives CASLNRNTGELFF.